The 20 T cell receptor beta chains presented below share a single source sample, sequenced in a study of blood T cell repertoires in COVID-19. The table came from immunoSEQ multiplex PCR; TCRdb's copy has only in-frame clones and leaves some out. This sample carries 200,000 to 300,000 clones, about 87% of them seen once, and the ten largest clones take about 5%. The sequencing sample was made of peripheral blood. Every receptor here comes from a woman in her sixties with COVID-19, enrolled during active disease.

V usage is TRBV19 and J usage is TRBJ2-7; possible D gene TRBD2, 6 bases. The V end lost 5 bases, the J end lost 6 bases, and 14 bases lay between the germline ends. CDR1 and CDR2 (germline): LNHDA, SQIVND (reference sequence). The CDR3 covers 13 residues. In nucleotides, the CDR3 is TGTGCCAGTAGTCCGGGACCAGCGGGCGAGCAGTACTTC. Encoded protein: CASSPGPAGEQYF.

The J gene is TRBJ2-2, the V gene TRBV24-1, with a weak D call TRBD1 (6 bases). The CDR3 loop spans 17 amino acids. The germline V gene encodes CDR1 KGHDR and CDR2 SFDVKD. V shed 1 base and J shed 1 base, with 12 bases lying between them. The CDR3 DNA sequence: TGTGCCACCAGTGATTTAATTGGGGGCTTGAACACCGGGGAGCTGTTTTTT. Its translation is CATSDLIGGLNTGELFF.

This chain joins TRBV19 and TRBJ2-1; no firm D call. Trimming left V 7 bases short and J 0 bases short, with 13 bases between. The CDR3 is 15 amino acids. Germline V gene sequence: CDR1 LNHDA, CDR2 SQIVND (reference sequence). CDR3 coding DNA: TGTGCCAGTACTTTGTCGATTAGCTCCTACAATGAGCAGTTCTTC. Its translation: CASTLSISSYNEQFF.

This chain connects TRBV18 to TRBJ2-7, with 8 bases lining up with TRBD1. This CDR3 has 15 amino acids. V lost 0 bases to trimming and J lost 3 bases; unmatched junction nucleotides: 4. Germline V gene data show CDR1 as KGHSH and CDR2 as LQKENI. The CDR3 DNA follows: TGTGCCAGCTCACCACCGGGGACAGGTTTCTACGAGCAGTACTTC. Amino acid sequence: CASSPPGTGFYEQYF.

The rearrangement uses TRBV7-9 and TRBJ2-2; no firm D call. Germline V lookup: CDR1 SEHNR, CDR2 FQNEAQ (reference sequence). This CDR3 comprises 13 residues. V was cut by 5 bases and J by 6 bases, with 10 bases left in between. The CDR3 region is CASSITYAGELFF. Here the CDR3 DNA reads TGTGCCAGCAGCATTACCTACGCCGGGGAGCTGTTTTTT.

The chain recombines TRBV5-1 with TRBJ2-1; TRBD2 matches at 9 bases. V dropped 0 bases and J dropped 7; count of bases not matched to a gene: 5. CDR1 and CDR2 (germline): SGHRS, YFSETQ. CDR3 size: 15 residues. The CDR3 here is CASSLGASGTNEQFF. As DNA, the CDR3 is TGCGCCAGCAGCTTGGGGGCTAGCGGGACTAATGAGCAGTTCTTC.

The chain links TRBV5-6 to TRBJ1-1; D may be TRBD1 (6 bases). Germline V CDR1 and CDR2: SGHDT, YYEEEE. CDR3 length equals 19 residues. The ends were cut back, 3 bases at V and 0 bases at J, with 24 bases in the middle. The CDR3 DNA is TGTGCCAGCAGCTCCCTGGAAGACGCAGGGGCGGTTATGAACACTGAAGCTTTCTTT. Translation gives CASSSLEDAGAVMNTEAFF.

The CDR3: CATSSGQGYEQYF. The DNA of the CDR3 is TGTGCCACCAGCTCGGGACAGGGATACGAGCAGTACTTC. The V call is TRBV24-1, the J call TRBJ2-7, with TRBD1 identical over 9 bases. The CDR3 loop spans 13 amino acids. V shed 7 bases and J 4 bases; nucleotides not matched to a gene: 4. The germline gives CDR1 KGHDR, CDR2 SFDVKD.

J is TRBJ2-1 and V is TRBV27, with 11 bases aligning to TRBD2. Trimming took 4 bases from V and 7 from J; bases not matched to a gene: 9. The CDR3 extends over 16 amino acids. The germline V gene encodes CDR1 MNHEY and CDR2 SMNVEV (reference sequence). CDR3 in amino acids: CASSSLTSGRRNEQFF. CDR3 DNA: TGTGCCAGCAGTTCCCTCACTAGCGGGAGAAGAAATGAGCAGTTCTTC.

CDR3 nucleotide sequence: TGTGCCAGCACCCGAACAGGGGGCGGTGGCTACACCTTC. Residues: CASTRTGGGGYTF. This chain connects TRBV6-5 to TRBJ1-2, with 9 bases aligning to TRBD1. Germline V lookup: CDR1 MNHEY, CDR2 SVGAGI. V dropped 7 bases and J dropped 7; count of bases not matched to a gene: 7. The CDR3 spans 13 residues.

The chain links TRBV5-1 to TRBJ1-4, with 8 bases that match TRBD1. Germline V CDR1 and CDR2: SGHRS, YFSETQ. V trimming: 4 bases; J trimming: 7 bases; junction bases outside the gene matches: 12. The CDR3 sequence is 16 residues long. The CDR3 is CASSEGSGGSGEKLFF. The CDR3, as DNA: TGCGCCAGCAGCGAGGGATCAGGGGGCTCGGGTGAAAAACTGTTTTTT. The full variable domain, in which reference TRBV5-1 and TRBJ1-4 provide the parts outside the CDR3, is KAGVTQTPRYLIKTRGQQVTLSCSPISGHRSVSWYQQTPGQGLQFLFEYFSETQRNKGNFPGRFSGRQFSNSRSEMNVSTLELGDSALYLCASSEGSGGSGEKLFFGSGTQLSVL.

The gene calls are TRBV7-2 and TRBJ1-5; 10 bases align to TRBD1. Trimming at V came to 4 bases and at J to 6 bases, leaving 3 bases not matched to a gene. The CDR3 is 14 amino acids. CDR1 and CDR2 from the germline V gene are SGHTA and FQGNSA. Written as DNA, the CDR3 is TGTGCCAGCAGCTGGGACAGGGGATCTCAGCCCCAGCATTTT. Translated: CASSWDRGSQPQHF.

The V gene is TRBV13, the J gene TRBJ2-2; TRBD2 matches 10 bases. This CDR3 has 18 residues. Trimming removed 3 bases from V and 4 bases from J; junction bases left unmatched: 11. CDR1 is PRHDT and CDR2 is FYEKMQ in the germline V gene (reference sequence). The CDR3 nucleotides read TGTGCCAGCAGCTTGGAGGGGCTAGCGGGAGTGGGCACCGGGGAGCTGTTTTTT. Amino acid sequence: CASSLEGLAGVGTGELFF.

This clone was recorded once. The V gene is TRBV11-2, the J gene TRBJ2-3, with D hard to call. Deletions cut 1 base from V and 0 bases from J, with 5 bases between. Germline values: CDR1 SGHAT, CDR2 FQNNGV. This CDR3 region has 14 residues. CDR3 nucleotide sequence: TGTGCCAGCAGCTTAGTCGGGAGCACAGATACGCAGTATTTT. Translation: CASSLVGSTDTQYF.

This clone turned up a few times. CDR3 residues: CASSPYTGELFF. CDR3 DNA: TGTGCCAGCAGCCCTTACACCGGGGAGCTGTTTTTT. The chain employs TRBV7-2 and TRBJ2-2; D is undetermined. This CDR3 has 12 amino acids. Germline CDR1 reads SGHTA; CDR2 reads FQGNSA. V dropped 5 bases and J dropped 3 bases, with 4 bases sitting between them.

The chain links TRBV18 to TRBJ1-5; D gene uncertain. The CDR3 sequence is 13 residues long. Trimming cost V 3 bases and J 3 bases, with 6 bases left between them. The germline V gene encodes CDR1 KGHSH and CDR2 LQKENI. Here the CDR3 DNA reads TGTGCCAGCTCACCCGGAGACAATCAGCCCCAGCATTTT. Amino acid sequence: CASSPGDNQPQHF.

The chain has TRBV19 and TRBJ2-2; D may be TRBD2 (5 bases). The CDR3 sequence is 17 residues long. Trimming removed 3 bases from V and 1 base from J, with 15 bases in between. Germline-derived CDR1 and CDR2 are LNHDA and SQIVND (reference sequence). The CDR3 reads CASSILLGGLNTGELFF. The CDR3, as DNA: TGTGCCAGTAGTATCCTCCTGGGTGGACTGAACACCGGGGAGCTGTTTTTT.

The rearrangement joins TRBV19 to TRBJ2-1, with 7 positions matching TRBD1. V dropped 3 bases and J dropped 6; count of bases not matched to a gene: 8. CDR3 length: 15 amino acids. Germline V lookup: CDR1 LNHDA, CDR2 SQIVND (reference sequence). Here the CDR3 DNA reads TGTGCCAGTAGTATCAGAGGGGGCCAGGGCAATGAGCAGTTCTTC. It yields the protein CASSIRGGQGNEQFF.

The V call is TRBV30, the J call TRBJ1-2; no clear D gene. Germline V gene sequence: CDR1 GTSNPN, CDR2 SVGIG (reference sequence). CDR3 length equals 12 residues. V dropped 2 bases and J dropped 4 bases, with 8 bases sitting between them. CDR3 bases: TGTGCCTGGAGTCTGGCCAGCTATGGCTACACCTTC. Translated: CAWSLASYGYTF.

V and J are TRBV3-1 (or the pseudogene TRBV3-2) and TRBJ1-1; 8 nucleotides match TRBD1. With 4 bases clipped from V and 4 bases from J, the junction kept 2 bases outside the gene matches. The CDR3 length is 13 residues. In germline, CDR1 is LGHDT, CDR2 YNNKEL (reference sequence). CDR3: CASSRTGGTEAFF. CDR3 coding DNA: TGTGCCAGCAGCCGTACAGGGGGCACTGAAGCTTTCTTT.